This T cell receptor (beta chain) was profiled in a study of T cell changes during pregnancy in multiple sclerosis. Trimming cost V 0 bases and J 2 bases, with 3 bases left between them. The CDR3 is made up of 13 amino acids. Germline V gives CDR1 SGDLS, CDR2 YYNGEE. Sequencing used immunoSEQ multiplex PCR; TCRdb keeps in-frame clones, though not all of them. The table includes tens of thousands of clones, approximately 90% detected once. This chain links TRBV9 with TRBJ1-3; D is uncertain. This TCR was recovered from a female donor in good health, enrolled as a control in a pregnancy study. Sequences were derived from peripheral blood, sampled in the third trimester of pregnancy. For the CDR3, the DNA is TGTGCCAGCAGCGTAGCTACTGGAAACACCATATATTTT. Translated: CASSVATGNTIYF.